These 7 T cell receptor beta chains came from one sample sequenced in a study of glioma-infiltrating T cells after dendritic cell vaccination. Only in-frame clones appear in the TCRdb table, and some are missing; sequencing was by immunoSEQ multiplex PCR. The profile shows just over 95,000 clones, around three quarters of them singletons. Sequenced material: blood, taken before dendritic cell vaccination. All receptors derive from a human donor with glioblastoma.

The chain is built from TRBV6-1 and TRBJ2-5; possibly TRBD1 for D (6 bases). The DNA end lines up better with TRBJ2-7; the J call may be wrong. This CDR3 has 13 amino acids. Looked up from germline, CDR1 is MNHNS and CDR2 is SASEGT. CDR3 residues: CASSATGSYEQYF. CDR3 coding DNA: TGTGCCAGCAGCGCGACAGGATCCTACGAGCAGTACTTC.

The CDR3 here is CASSPRTGGDGYTF. Here the CDR3 DNA reads TGTGCCAGCAGTCCAAGGACAGGGGGTGATGGCTACACCTTC. V gene TRBV6-4 combines with J gene TRBJ1-2; 10 bases are shared with TRBD1. CDR1 MRHNA and CDR2 SNTAGT come from the germline V gene. Germline trimming cut 5 bases from V and 6 bases from J; bases unmatched to any gene: 6. This CDR3 is 14 amino acids long.

The chain recombines TRBV19 with TRBJ1-2; D is unclear. The length of the CDR3 is 14 residues. CDR1 is LNHDA and CDR2 is SQIVND in the germline V gene (reference sequence). Trimming removed 1 base from V and 5 bases from J, with 11 bases in between. The chain's CDR3 is CASSIARGGYGYTF. The CDR3, as DNA: TGTGCCAGTAGTATAGCGCGGGGTGGTTATGGCTACACCTTC.

The chain employs TRBV7-2 and TRBJ2-7; 7 nucleotides align to TRBD1. This CDR3 contains 15 residues. The V gene's germline CDR1 is SGHTA and CDR2 FQGNSA. With V trimmed by 6 bases and J by 2 bases, 10 bases remained unmatched. The CDR3 loop is CASRRYRGSTYEQYF. The CDR3 region has the DNA TGTGCCAGCAGGCGATACAGGGGTAGCACCTACGAGCAGTACTTC.

CDR3 in amino acids: CASSVGTDGYGYTF. The DNA of the CDR3 is TGTGCCAGCAGCGTCGGGACAGATGGTTATGGCTACACCTTC. The chain uses TRBV9 and TRBJ1-2, with 7 bases matching TRBD1. The germline gives CDR1 SGDLS, CDR2 YYNGEE. The V and J ends lost 2 bases and 5 bases, in that order; junction bases with no gene match: 6. The CDR3 has 14 residues. The whole variable domain, filled in from reference TRBV9 and TRBJ1-2, reads DSGVTQTPKHLITATGQRVTLRCSPRSGDLSVYWYQQSLDQGLQFLIQYYNGEERAKGNILERFSAQQFPDLHSELNLSSLELGDSALYFCASSVGTDGYGYTFGSGTRLTVV.

This clone was recorded only once. This chain links TRBV19 with TRBJ2-4, with a weak D call TRBD1 (6 bases). The CDR3 covers 16 residues. Germline V gene data show CDR1 as LNHDA and CDR2 as SQIVND (reference sequence). With 6 bases removed from V and 1 base from J, the gap between germline ends came to 16 bases. CDR3 amino acids: CASRTLQGSAKNIQYF. The CDR3 nucleotides read TGTGCCAGTAGGACATTACAGGGTAGTGCCAAAAACATTCAGTACTTC.

The V and J genes are TRBV6-6 and TRBJ1-1; D gene unclear. Between the trimmed V and J ends, which lost 10 bases and 3 bases, there was a span of 15 bases. CDR1 MNHNY and CDR2 SVGAGI come from the germline V gene (reference sequence). The CDR3 is 13 residues long. The CDR3 DNA follows: TGTGCCACCGCCCGCGGGCAGGACACTGAAGCTTTCTTT. This encodes CATARGQDTEAFF.